A single sample is the source of the 14 T cell receptor beta chains below, sequenced in a study of T cells in Graves' hyperthyroidism and ophthalmopathy. RNA transcripts yielded amplified TCR beta CDR3 regions. Researchers ran a first-round RT-PCR on the TCR CDR3 using the HTBI primer set. TCRdb re-derived calls from the multiplex PCR reads in MiXCR, one entry per CDR3 protein. The sample lists 550,000 to 600,000 distinct CDR3 sequences; 12% to 15% were seen once. The sample taken for sequencing was blood. The receptors were gathered from a woman between 18 and 30 years old with Graves' ophthalmopathy.

This clonotype was detected many times. The chain uses TRBV20-1 and TRBJ1-1; D is uncertain. The CDR3 is 12 residues long. Trimming stripped 5 bases from V and 4 bases from J, with 11 bases between. From germline, CDR1 is DFQATT and CDR2 SNEGSKA (reference sequence). DNA of the CDR3: TGCAGTGCTCCCGAGGGTACCACTGAAGCTTTCTTT. Translating it yields CSAPEGTTEAFF.

The table lists this clonotype with a few counts. The V and J genes are TRBV18 and TRBJ2-7, with D perhaps TRBD1 or TRBD2 (5 bases each). V was cut by 6 bases and J by 1 base, with 13 bases left in between. CDR1 is KGHSH, CDR2 LQKENI, per germline. The CDR3 is 14 amino acids. DNA of the CDR3: TGTGCCAGCTCGGGGGATGAGGGTTCCTACGAGCAGTACTTC. Protein product: CASSGDEGSYEQYF. Full variable domain (missing parts from reference TRBV18 and TRBJ2-7): NAGVMQNPRHLVRRRGQEARLRCSPMKGHSHVYWYRQLPEEGLKFMVYLQKENIIDESGMPKERFSAEFPKEGPSILRIQQVVRGDSAAYFCASSGDEGSYEQYFGPGTRLTVT.

This clonotype was observed a few times. The rearrangement joins TRBV9 to TRBJ2-5; tentative D call: TRBD1 (6 bases). The CDR3 has 14 residues. The ends were cut back, 0 bases at V and 3 bases at J, with 9 bases in the middle. The germline V gene encodes CDR1 SGDLS and CDR2 YYNGEE. CDR3 DNA: TGTGCCAGCAGCGTAGCTCCAGGGGAAGAGACCCAGTACTTC. Its protein product is CASSVAPGEETQYF.

This clonotype has a count of ten or more. The rearrangement joins TRBV20-1 to TRBJ1-4; D is unresolved. The CDR3 extends over 13 amino acids. CDR1 and CDR2 (germline): DFQATT, SNEGSKA (reference sequence). Deletions cut 3 bases from V and 0 bases from J, with 5 bases between. The CDR3 bases are TGCAGTGCTAGTGGGACAACTAATGAAAAACTGTTTTTT. Its protein is CSASGTTNEKLFF.

This clonotype was found many times. The chain is built from TRBV11-2 and TRBJ2-1; weak D call: TRBD1 (6 bases). This CDR3 comprises 15 residues. Germline CDR1 and CDR2: SGHAT and FQNNGV. V lost 3 bases and J 13 bases, leaving 22 bases between the germline ends. CDR3 protein: CASSFAALRGSIQFF. In nucleotides, the CDR3 is TGTGCCAGCAGCTTTGCGGCCCTCAGGGGCAGTATTCAGTTCTTC.

Remarks on this clonotype: Given a much more abundant clone one base away, this may be a read error. This chain connects TRBV9 to TRBJ1-2; D is perhaps TRBD1 (5 bases). The CDR3 has 15 amino acids. The germline V gene encodes CDR1 SGDLS and CDR2 YYNGEE. The CDR3 DNA reads as TGTGCCAGCAGCCCAGGAGTGACAGAATCCTATAGCTACACCTTC. It is translated as CASSPGVTESYSYTF. The whole variable domain, filled in from reference TRBV9 and TRBJ1-2, reads DSGVTQTPKHLITATGQRVTLRCSPRSGDLSVYWYQQSLDQGLQFLIQYYNGEERAKGNILERFSAQQFPDLHSELNLSSLELGDSALYFCASSPGVTESYSYTFGSGTRLTVV.

The J gene is TRBJ2-5, the V gene TRBV6-1, with D perhaps TRBD2 (7 bases). Trimming left V 8 bases short and J 4 bases short, with 20 bases between. Germline CDR1 reads MNHNS; CDR2 reads SASEGT. The CDR3 contains 15 residues. For the CDR3, the DNA is TGTGCCAGCCTCGATGGGGGGGGCGGGGGAGAGACCCAGTACTTC. Translated, it gives CASLDGGGGGETQYF.

This clonotype was found many times. The chain has TRBV30 and TRBJ1-2; D is unclear. This CDR3 has 12 amino acids. Germline V lookup: CDR1 GTSNPN, CDR2 SVGIG (reference sequence). V was shortened by 3 bases and J by 7 bases, with 12 bases between the two germline ends. The CDR3 nucleotides are TGTGCCTGGAGCTCTGGACGGGGTGGCTACACCTTC. This gives the protein CAWSSGRGGYTF. Full variable domain (outside the CDR3, taken from reference TRBV30 and TRBJ1-2): SQTIHQWPATLVQPVGSPLSLECTVEGTSNPNLYWYRQAAGRGLQLLFYSVGIGQISSEVPQNLSASRPQDRQFILSSKKLLLSDSGFYLCAWSSGRGGYTFGSGTRLTVV.

The table lists this clonotype with many counts. This chain joins TRBV27 and TRBJ1-1, with D possibly TRBD1 on 6 matching bases. This CDR3 is built from 15 residues. V lost 7 bases and J 0 bases, leaving 15 bases between the germline ends. Per the germline V gene, CDR1 is MNHEY and CDR2 is SMNVEV (reference sequence). The CDR3, as DNA: TGTGCCAGCATTCACCAAACAGGGATGAACACTGAAGCTTTCTTT. This encodes CASIHQTGMNTEAFF.

The chain couples TRBV30 to TRBJ2-4; D perhaps matches TRBD2 (6 bases). The CDR3 has 11 residues. Germline CDR1 and CDR2: GTSNPN and SVGIG (reference sequence). Trimming stripped 5 bases from V and 16 bases from J, with 18 bases between. CDR3 DNA sequence: TGTGCCTGGGCCTCTAGCGACAAGGTCTACTTC. It codes for CAWASSDKVYF.

For this clonotype: A much larger clone differs from this one at a single base, so this may be a read error. This chain connects TRBV27 to TRBJ1-2, with D tentatively TRBD1 (6 bases). The CDR3 contains 16 residues. Germline V gene data show CDR1 as MNHEY and CDR2 as SMNVEV (reference sequence). V lost 3 bases and J 2 bases, leaving 16 bases between the germline ends. CDR3 residues: CASSFPPDRVNYGYTF. In DNA form, the CDR3 reads TGTGCCAGCAGTTTCCCCCCGGACAGAGTAAACTATGGCTACACCTTC.

The sample holds many counts of this clonotype. The V call is TRBV5-1, the J call TRBJ2-1; D call uncertain. Germline-derived CDR1 and CDR2 are SGHRS and YFSETQ. V lost 6 bases to trimming and J lost 6 bases, with 16 bases between them. The CDR3 covers 14 residues. CDR3 sequence: CASTLYTQANEQFF. In DNA, the CDR3 is TGCGCCAGCACCCTCTACACCCAGGCCAATGAGCAGTTCTTC. Variable domain in full (rest from reference TRBV5-1 and TRBJ2-1): KAGVTQTPRYLIKTRGQQVTLSCSPISGHRSVSWYQQTPGQGLQFLFEYFSETQRNKGNFPGRFSGRQFSNSRSEMNVSTLELGDSALYLCASTLYTQANEQFFGPGTRLTVL.

The V and J genes are TRBV7-2 and TRBJ2-1; 11 nucleotides line up with TRBD2. J gave up 4 bases and V 9 bases, and 8 bases lay outside the gene matches. Germline CDR1 SGHTA, CDR2 FQGNSA. This CDR3 spans 15 amino acids. The CDR3 DNA sequence: TGTGCCAGTTTTTCCGGGACTAGCGGTTACAATGAGCAGTTCTTC. Translated: CASFSGTSGYNEQFF. Based on the CDR3 plus reference TRBV7-2 and TRBJ2-1, the full variable domain is GAGVSQSPSNKVTEKGKDVELRCDPISGHTALYWYRQSLGQGLEFLIYFQGNSAPDKSGLPSDRFSAERTGGSVSTLTIQRTQQEDSAVYLCASFSGTSGYNEQFFGPGTRLTVL.

The V gene is TRBV20-1, the J gene TRBJ2-7; D is uncertain. Germline-derived CDR1 and CDR2 are DFQATT and SNEGSKA (reference sequence). The CDR3 loop spans 12 amino acids. Trimming cost V 6 bases and J 0 bases, with 9 bases left between them. The chain's CDR3 is CSAAVGSYEQYF. CDR3 in DNA: TGCAGTGCCGCCGTAGGCTCCTACGAGCAGTACTTC.